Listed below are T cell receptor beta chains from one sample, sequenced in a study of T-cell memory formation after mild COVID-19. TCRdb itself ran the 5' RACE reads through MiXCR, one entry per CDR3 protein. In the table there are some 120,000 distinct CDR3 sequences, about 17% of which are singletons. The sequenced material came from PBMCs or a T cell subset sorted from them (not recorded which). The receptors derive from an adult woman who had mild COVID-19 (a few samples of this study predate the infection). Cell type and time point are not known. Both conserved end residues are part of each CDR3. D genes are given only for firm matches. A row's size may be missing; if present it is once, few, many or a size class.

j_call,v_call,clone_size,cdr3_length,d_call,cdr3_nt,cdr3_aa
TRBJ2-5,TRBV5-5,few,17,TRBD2,TGTGCCAGCAGCTTGAGGACAAAAGCGGGAGGGCCGGAGACCCAGTACTTC,CASSLRTKAGGPETQYF
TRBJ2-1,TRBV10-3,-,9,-,TGTGCCACAGGGACGGAGCAGTTCTTC,CATGTEQFF
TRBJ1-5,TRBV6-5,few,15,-,TGTGCCAGCAGTTACTCCTACAGGGGCAATCAGCCCCAGCATTTT,CASSYSYRGNQPQHF
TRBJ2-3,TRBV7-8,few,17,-,TGTGCCAGCAGCTTAGGTTACGGGGGGCCGAACACAGATACGCAGTATTTT,CASSLGYGGPNTDTQYF
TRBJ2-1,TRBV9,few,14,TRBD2,TGTGCCAGCAGCGTTAGCGGGAGAGGCAATGAGCAGTTCTTC,CASSVSGRGNEQFF
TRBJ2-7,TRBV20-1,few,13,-,TGCAGTGCTAGAGGCGACCGCCGAGCCGAGCAGTACTTC,CSARGDRRAEQYF
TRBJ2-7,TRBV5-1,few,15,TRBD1,TGCGCCAGCAGCCCGTGGGACAGGGAAATGTACGAGCAGTACTTC,CASSPWDREMYEQYF
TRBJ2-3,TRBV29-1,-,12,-,TGCAGCGTTGAGCGGGGATCAGATACGCAGTATTTT,CSVERGSDTQYF
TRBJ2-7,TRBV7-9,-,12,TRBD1,TGTGCCAGCAGCCGGGACAGATACGAGCAGTACTTC,CASSRDRYEQYF
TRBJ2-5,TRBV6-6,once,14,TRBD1,TGTGCCAGCGCTCCAGGGGGTTACCAAGAGACCCAGTACTTC,CASAPGGYQETQYF
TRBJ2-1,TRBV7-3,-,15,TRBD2,TGTGCCAGCAGCTTAGCGGGGGGGCTTTCCAATGAGCAGTTCTTC,CASSLAGGLSNEQFF
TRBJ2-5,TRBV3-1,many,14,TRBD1,TGTGCCAGCAGCCAAGCGGGACAGGGAGAGACCCAGTACTTC,CASSQAGQGETQYF
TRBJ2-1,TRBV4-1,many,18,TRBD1,TGCGCCAGCAGCCAAGAACCTCCGACAGGGGGCAGTGACAATGAGCAGTTCTTC,CASSQEPPTGGSDNEQFF
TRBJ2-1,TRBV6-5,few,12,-,TGTGCCAGCAGTCGAGATAACAATGAGCAGTTCTTC,CASSRDNNEQFF
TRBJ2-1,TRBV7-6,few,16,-,TGTGCCAGCAGCCCAATCTCCGGGGGCCCCTACAATGAGCAGTTCTTC,CASSPISGGPYNEQFF
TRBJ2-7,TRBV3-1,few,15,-,TGTGCCAGCAGCCAAGATTTATCAGAGCCCTACGAGCAGTACTTC,CASSQDLSEPYEQYF
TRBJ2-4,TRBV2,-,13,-,TGTGCCATTAGACAGAAAGCCAAAAACATTCAGTACTTC,CAIRQKAKNIQYF
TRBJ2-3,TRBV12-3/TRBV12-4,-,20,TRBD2,TGTGCCAGCAGTTCCCCGCGACTTAGGACTAGCGGGAGGCTCACAGATACGCAGTATTTT,CASSSPRLRTSGRLTDTQYF
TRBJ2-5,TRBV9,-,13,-,TGTGCCAGCAGTCAGGGGCTGAGGGAGACCCAGTACTTC,CASSQGLRETQYF
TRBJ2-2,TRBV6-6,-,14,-,TGTGCCAGCTCCTGGGGGATGGACACCGGGGAGCTGTTTTTT,CASSWGMDTGELFF
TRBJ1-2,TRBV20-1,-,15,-,TGCAGTGCTAGAGCTCCTCTGCCAGGGAGGGCTGGCTACACCTTC,CSARAPLPGRAGYTF
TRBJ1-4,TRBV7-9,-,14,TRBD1,TGTGCCAGCAGCCAAGGACAGGGGAATGAAAAACTGTTTTTT,CASSQGQGNEKLFF
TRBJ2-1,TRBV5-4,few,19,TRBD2,TGTGCCAGCAGCTTGAGAGGACTAGCGGGAGCCACCATATACAATGAGCAGTTCTTC,CASSLRGLAGATIYNEQFF
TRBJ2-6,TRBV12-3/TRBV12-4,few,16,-,TGTGCCAGCAGCCCGAGCTGGGTTTCTGGGGCCAACGTCCTGACTTTC,CASSPSWVSGANVLTF
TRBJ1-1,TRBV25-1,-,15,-,TGTGCCAGCAGTCTAGAAGGGACGAGTGGGACTGAAGCTTTCTTT,CASSLEGTSGTEAFF
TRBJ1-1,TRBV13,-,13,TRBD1,TGTGCCAGCAGTAATACAGGGGCCACTGAAGCTTTCTTT,CASSNTGATEAFF
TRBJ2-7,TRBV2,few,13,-,TGTGCCAGCAGTGAACCGTTTACCTACGAGCAGTACTTC,CASSEPFTYEQYF
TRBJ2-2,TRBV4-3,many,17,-,TGCGCCAGCAGCCAAGATCTATCCAGCGCCCGTGGCGGGGAGCTGTTTTTT,CASSQDLSSARGGELFF
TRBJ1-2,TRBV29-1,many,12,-,TGCAGCGTTGAATGGGGGAACTATGGCTACACCTTC,CSVEWGNYGYTF
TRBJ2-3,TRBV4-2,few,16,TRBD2,TGTGCCAGCAGCCAAGAGGCGGCGGGAGGGGCAGATACGCAGTATTTT,CASSQEAAGGADTQYF
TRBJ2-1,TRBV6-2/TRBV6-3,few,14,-,TGTGCCAGCAGTGGAGTCGGGACCGTCAATGAGCAGTTCTTC,CASSGVGTVNEQFF
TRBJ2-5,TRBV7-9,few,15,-,TGTGCCAGCAGTCACGGGACTGTTGAGCAAGAGACCCAGTACTTC,CASSHGTVEQETQYF
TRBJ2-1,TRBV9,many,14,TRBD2,TGTGCCAGCAGCACCGCGGGGGGCCCTCGGGAGCAGTTCTTC,CASSTAGGPREQFF
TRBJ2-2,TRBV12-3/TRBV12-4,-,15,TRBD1,TGTGCCAGCAGTTTCCGACAGGGTGCATCGGGGGAGCTGTTTTTT,CASSFRQGASGELFF
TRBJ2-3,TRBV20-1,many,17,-,TGCAGTGCTAGGGGGGGTTGGGCCTCGAGTTCGACAGATACGCAGTATTTT,CSARGGWASSSTDTQYF
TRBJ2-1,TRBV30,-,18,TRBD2,TGTGCCTGGAGTGCACTAGATCAAAGGACTAGTGACTACAATGAGCAGTTCTTC,CAWSALDQRTSDYNEQFF
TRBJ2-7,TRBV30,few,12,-,TGTGCCGGACAGAGCTACCTCCACGAGCAGTACTTC,CAGQSYLHEQYF
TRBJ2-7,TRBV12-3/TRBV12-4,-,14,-,TGTGCCAGCAGTCGACGGGTTGGCCCTTACGAGCAGTACTTC,CASSRRVGPYEQYF
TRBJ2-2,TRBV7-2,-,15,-,TGTGCCAGCAGCTTAGGGCTCCGGAACACCGGGGAGCTGTTTTTT,CASSLGLRNTGELFF
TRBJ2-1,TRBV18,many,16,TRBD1,TGTGCCAGCTTCCCCTCGGCTAGCGGGACAGGGGGTGAGCAGTTCTTC,CASFPSASGTGGEQFF
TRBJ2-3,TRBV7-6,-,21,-,TGTGCCAGCAGCCTCTATAGTGGGTCGCTTAGCGGTGATACTAGCACAGATACGCAGTATTTT,CASSLYSGSLSGDTSTDTQYF
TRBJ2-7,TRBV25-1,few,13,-,TGTGCCAGCAGTGAATACGTGGGGAGGAAGCAGTACTTC,CASSEYVGRKQYF
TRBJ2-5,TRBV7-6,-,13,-,TGTGCCAGCAGTTCACTGAAGTGGGAGACCCAGTACTTC,CASSSLKWETQYF
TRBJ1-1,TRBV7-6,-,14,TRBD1,TGTGCCAGCAGCCCCCGACAGGGTTGGACTGAAGCTTTCTTT,CASSPRQGWTEAFF
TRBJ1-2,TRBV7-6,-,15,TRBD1,TGTGCCAGCAGCATACCAGGGGGAATAGACTATGGCTACACCTTC,CASSIPGGIDYGYTF
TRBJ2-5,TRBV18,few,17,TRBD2,TGTGCCAGCTCACCTCTTGGACTAGCGGGGGGCAAAGAGACCCAGTACTTC,CASSPLGLAGGKETQYF
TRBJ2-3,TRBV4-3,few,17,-,TGCGCCAGCAGCCCCTTGGCCGGGGTACCACGCACAGATACGCAGTATTTT,CASSPLAGVPRTDTQYF
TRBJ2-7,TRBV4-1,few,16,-,TGCGCCAGCAGCCAAAGAGAGGCCAAGGCCCCCTACGAGCAGTACTTC,CASSQREAKAPYEQYF
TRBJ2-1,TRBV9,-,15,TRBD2,TGTGCCAGCAGCGTCTCTAGCGGGAGCGACAATGAGCAGTTCTTC,CASSVSSGSDNEQFF
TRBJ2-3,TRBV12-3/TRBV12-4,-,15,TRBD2,TGTGCCAGCAGTTTAATTCGGCTAGCGGGAGATACGCAGTATTTT,CASSLIRLAGDTQYF
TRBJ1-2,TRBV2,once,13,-,TGTGCCAGCAGTGAGGTCAGGAGAGCCGACTACACCTTC,CASSEVRRADYTF
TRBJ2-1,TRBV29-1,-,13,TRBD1,TGCAGCGTTCCCGGGACAGCGGCCAATGAGCAGTTCTTC,CSVPGTAANEQFF
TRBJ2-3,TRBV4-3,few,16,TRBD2,TGCGCCAGCAGCCTGGGGACTAGCGGGATTGAGGATACGCAGTATTTT,CASSLGTSGIEDTQYF
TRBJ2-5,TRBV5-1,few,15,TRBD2,TGCGCCAGCAGCCTCACTAGCGGGGCCCAAGAGACCCAGTACTTC,CASSLTSGAQETQYF
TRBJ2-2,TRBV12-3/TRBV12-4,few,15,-,TGTGCCAGCAGCTATTACTCCGGGACCCCCGGGGAGCTGTTTTTT,CASSYYSGTPGELFF
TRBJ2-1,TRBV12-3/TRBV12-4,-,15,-,TGTGCCAGCATGCTACAGGGCTCCCTCTACAATGAGCAGTTCTTC,CASMLQGSLYNEQFF
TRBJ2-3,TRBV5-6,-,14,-,TGTGCCAGCAGCTTGGCCGGTTGTGCAGATACGCAGTATTTT,CASSLAGCADTQYF
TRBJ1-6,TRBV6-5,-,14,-,TGTGCCAGCAGTTACCAACAGGATAATTCACCCCTCCACTTT,CASSYQQDNSPLHF
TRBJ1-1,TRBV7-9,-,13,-,TGTGCCAGCAGCTTGGACGAGGTAGCTGAAGCTTTCTTT,CASSLDEVAEAFF